These T cell receptor beta chains were read from a single sample in a study of blood T cell repertoires in COVID-19. This table comes from immunoSEQ multiplex PCR, and its TCRdb copy is limited to in-frame clones, with some not included. The sample shows about 440,000 clones, approximately 89% of them seen only once. Sequencing used peripheral blood. The receptors here all came from a woman aged 45-65 years with COVID-19, enrolled during active disease. CDR3s include the opening cysteine and the closing phenylalanine or tryptophan. The D gene is left open where the match is weak. Size is omitted from some rows. Given values are once, few, many or a class for expanded clones.

D gene	clone size	J gene	V gene	CDR3 length	CDR3 protein	CDR3 DNA
.	.	TRBJ1-4	TRBV30	14	CAWKKAQPNEKLFF	TGTGCCTGGAAAAAAGCACAGCCTAATGAAAAACTGTTTTTT
TRBD1	.	TRBJ1-2	TRBV9	17	CASSDTGTGGLGNGYTF	TGTGCCAGCAGCGACACCGGGACAGGGGGTCTAGGAAATGGCTACACCTTC
TRBD1	.	TRBJ1-5	TRBV6-5	15	CASTAGGYSNQPQHF	TGTGCCAGCACCGCAGGGGGCTATAGCAATCAGCCCCAGCATTTT
.	.	TRBJ1-4	TRBV6-1	12	CASSENGEKLFF	TGTGCCAGCAGTGAAAACGGTGAAAAACTGTTTTTT
.	few	TRBJ1-1	TRBV14	14	CASSHPGGGTEAFF	TGTGCCAGCAGCCACCCGGGAGGGGGGACTGAAGCTTTCTTT
.	few	TRBJ1-1	TRBV6-6	13	CASSVQGNTEAFF	TGTGCCAGCAGCGTACAGGGGAACACTGAAGCTTTCTTT
.	once	TRBJ1-3	TRBV30	13	CAWDKNRGNTIYF	TGTGCCTGGGACAAAAACAGGGGAAACACCATATATTTT
.	.	TRBJ1-1	TRBV4-1	13	CASSQGQGMWAFF	TGCGCCAGCAGCCAGGGCCAGGGAATGTGGGCTTTCTTT
.	.	TRBJ2-3	TRBV5-1	16	CASSLMGAPDADTQYF	TGCGCCAGCAGCTTGATGGGAGCCCCTGACGCAGATACGCAGTATTTT
.	.	TRBJ1-5	TRBV7-9	17	CASSSTFRGGDNQPQHF	TGTGCCAGCAGCTCCACTTTCCGGGGGGGAGACAATCAGCCCCAGCATTTT
TRBD2	.	TRBJ2-1	TRBV7-9	17	CASRLAGGPGLYNEQFF	TGTGCTTCCCGACTAGCGGGGGGGCCAGGGCTATACAATGAGCAGTTCTTC
TRBD1	.	TRBJ1-3	TRBV6-1	16	CASSDKQTGIGNTIYF	TGTGCCAGCAGTGACAAACAGACAGGGATCGGAAACACCATATATTTT
.	.	TRBJ2-7	TRBV19	13	CASSSPFVEEQYF	TGTGCCAGTAGTTCCCCGTTCGTGGAGGAGCAGTACTTC
.	once	TRBJ1-1	TRBV5-1	14	CASSLESYDTEAFF	TGCGCCAGCAGCTTGGAGTCCTACGACACTGAAGCTTTCTTT
TRBD1	.	TRBJ1-4	TRBV4-1	15	CASSQLTGVDEKLFF	TGCGCCAGCAGCCAACTGACAGGGGTGGATGAAAAACTGTTTTTT
.	.	TRBJ1-6	TRBV10-3	14	CATGEDYRDSPLHF	TGTGCCACCGGGGAGGATTACAGAGATTCACCCCTCCACTTT
.	.	TRBJ1-2	TRBV14	14	CASSQEPGSSGYTF	TGTGCCAGCAGCCAAGAACCGGGATCTTCCGGCTACACCTTC
TRBD1	.	TRBJ1-1	TRBV3-1/TRBV3-2	14	CASSHTGGFTEAFF	TGTGCCAGCAGCCATACAGGGGGGTTCACTGAAGCTTTCTTT
.	few	TRBJ1-5	TRBV6-6	15	CASTTRGGKGQPQHF	TGTGCCAGCACCACCCGGGGGGGGAAAGGTCAGCCCCAGCATTTT
TRBD1	.	TRBJ1-4	TRBV19	16	CASSYNSGGRNEKLFF	TGTGCCAGTAGCTACAATTCAGGGGGGAGAAATGAAAAACTGTTTTTT
.	once	TRBJ1-2	TRBV6-6	13	CASSFGPGYGYTF	TGTGCCAGCAGTTTCGGCCCGGGCTATGGCTACACCTTC
TRBD2	.	TRBJ2-1	TRBV7-3	15	CASSYGIAGGSEQFF	TGTGCCAGCAGCTACGGTATAGCGGGGGGTTCTGAGCAGTTCTTC
.	.	TRBJ2-6	TRBV27	20	CASSLFPRGQVVSGANVLTF	TGTGCCAGCAGTTTATTCCCTCGAGGGCAGGTGGTCTCTGGGGCCAACGTCCTGACTTTC
TRBD1	few	TRBJ2-1	TRBV9	15	CASSVMGQGSNEQFF	TGTGCCAGCAGCGTCATGGGACAGGGTTCGAATGAGCAGTTCTTC
.	once	TRBJ2-7	TRBV6-6	15	CASNPGTRPPYEQYF	TGTGCCAGCAACCCCGGGACACGCCCCCCCTACGAGCAGTACTTC
.	.	TRBJ1-1	TRBV28	12	CASRDRPTEAFF	TGTGCCAGCAGAGACAGGCCCACTGAAGCTTTCTTT
.	.	TRBJ1-1	TRBV6-2/TRBV6-3	13	CASSRRENTEAFF	TGTGCCAGCAGTCGACGGGAGAACACTGAAGCTTTCTTT
.	.	TRBJ1-2	TRBV6-5	14	CASTLKITAEGYTF	TGTGCCAGCACCCTAAAAATCACAGCGGAGGGCTACACCTTC
TRBD1	.	TRBJ1-1	TRBV19	13	CASMGQGQTEAFF	TGTGCCAGTATGGGACAGGGACAAACTGAAGCTTTCTTT
TRBD2	.	TRBJ2-2	TRBV18	15	CASSPLAGRYGELFF	TGTGCCAGCTCACCACTAGCGGGGCGTTACGGGGAGCTGTTTTTT
.	.	TRBJ1-5	TRBV5-5	15	CASSLQRDSNQPQHF	TGTGCCAGCAGCTTGCAGCGGGATAGCAATCAGCCCCAGCATTTT
TRBD1	.	TRBJ2-7	TRBV6-6	16	CASSLGADRASYEQYF	TGTGCCAGCAGTTTAGGGGCCGACAGGGCCTCCTACGAGCAGTACTTC
TRBD1	.	TRBJ1-4	TRBV19	15	CASSIPTGGVEKLFF	TGTGCCAGTAGTATCCCGACAGGGGGGGTTGAAAAACTGTTTTTT
.	.	TRBJ1-5	TRBV9	13	CASSVDTSQPQHF	TGTGCCAGCAGCGTAGATACAAGTCAGCCCCAGCATTTT
TRBD1	.	TRBJ2-5	TRBV3-1/TRBV3-2	17	CASSSSLGTGNEETQYF	TGTGCCAGCTCATCTTCCCTCGGGACAGGGAATGAGGAGACCCAGTACTTC
TRBD1	.	TRBJ1-6	TRBV5-1	15	CASSERQGATSPLHF	TGCGCCAGCAGCGAGAGACAGGGGGCTACTTCACCCCTCCACTTT
TRBD2	.	TRBJ2-3	TRBV5-4	16	CASSPLAGGETDTQYF	TGTGCCAGCAGCCCACTAGCGGGGGGGGAGACAGATACGCAGTATTTT